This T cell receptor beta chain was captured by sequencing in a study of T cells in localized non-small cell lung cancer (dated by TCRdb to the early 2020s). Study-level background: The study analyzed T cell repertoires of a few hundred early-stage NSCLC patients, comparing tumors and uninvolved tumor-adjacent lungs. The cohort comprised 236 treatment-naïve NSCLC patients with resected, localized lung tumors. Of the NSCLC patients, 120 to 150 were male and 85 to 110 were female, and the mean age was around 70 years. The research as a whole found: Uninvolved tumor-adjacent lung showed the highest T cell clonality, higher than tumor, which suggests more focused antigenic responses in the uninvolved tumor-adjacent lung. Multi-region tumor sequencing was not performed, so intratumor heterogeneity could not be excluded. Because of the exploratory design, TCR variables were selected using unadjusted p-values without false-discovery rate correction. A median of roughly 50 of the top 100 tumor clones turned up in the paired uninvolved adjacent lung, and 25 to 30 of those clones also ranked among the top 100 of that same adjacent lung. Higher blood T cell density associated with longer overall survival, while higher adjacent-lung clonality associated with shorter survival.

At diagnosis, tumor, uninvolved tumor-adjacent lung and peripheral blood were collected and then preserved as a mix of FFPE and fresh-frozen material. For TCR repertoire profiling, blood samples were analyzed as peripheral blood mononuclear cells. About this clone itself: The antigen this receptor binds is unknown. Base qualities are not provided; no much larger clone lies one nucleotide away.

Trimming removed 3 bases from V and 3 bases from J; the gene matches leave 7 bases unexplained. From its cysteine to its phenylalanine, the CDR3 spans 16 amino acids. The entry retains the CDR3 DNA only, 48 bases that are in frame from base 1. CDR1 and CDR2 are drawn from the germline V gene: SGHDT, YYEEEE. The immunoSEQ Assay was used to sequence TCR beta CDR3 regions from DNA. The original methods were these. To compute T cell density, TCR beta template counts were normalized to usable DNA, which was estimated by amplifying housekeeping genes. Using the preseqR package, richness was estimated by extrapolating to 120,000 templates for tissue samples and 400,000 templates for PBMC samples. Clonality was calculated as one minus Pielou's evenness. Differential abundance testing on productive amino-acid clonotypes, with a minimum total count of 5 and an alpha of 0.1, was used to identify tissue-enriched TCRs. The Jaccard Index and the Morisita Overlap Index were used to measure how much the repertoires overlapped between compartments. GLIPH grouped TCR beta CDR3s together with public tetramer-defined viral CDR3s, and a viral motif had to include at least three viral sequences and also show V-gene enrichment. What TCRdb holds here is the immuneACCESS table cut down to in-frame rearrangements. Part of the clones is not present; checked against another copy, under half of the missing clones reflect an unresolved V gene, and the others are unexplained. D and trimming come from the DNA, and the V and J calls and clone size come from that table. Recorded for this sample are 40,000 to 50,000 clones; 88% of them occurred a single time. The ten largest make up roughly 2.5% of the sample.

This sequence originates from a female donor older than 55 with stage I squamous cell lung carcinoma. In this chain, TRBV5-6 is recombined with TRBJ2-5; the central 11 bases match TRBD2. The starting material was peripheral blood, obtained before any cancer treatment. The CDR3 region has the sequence CASSSRLAGFEETQYF. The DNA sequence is TGTGCCAGCAGCTCTAGACTAGCGGGATTTGAAGAGACCCAGTACTTC.